Described below is a single T cell receptor (beta chain) sequence and its context. Its antigen is unidentified. This sample was included in a study of cytomegalovirus exposure and HLA in healthy donors. Broader study findings: A cluster of highly shared sequence variants was likely a sequencing artifact. A later analysis linked a missense variant in DCLRE1C to the trimming of TCR beta V and J genes.

Both 60 Vbeta primers and 13 Jbeta primers went into the PCR. Generated by immunoSEQ multiplex PCR, the TCRdb table keeps only in-frame clones and is missing some. The data show roughly 200,000 clones, with roughly 80% seen just once and 0.5% to 0.8% held by the top ten. Losses at the gene ends were 4 bases for V and 4 bases for J; bases not matched to a gene: 5. This CDR3 region has 14 residues. Germline V gene data show CDR1 as LGHNT and CDR2 as FRNRAP. Donors were ostensibly healthy at sampling, although undocumented immune exposures were probable. V gene TRBV12-5 combines with J gene TRBJ2-5, with 8 nucleotides matching TRBD1. The sequence derives from a boy younger than 18 in good health and CMV-seronegative. The sequenced sample was PBMCs. The CDR3 loop reads CASGSRTGTETQYF. The CDR3 coding sequence is TGTGCTAGTGGTTCCCGGACAGGGACAGAGACCCAGTACTTC. The full variable domain, its missing parts supplied by reference TRBV12-5 and TRBJ2-5, is DARVTQTPRHKVTEMGQEVTMRCQPILGHNTVFWYRQTMMQGLELLAYFRNRAPLDDSGMPKDRFSAEMPDATLATLKIQPSEPRDSAVYFCASGSRTGTETQYFGPGTRLLVL.